A single sample gave rise to the 3 T cell receptor beta chains below, sequenced in a study of T cells in Graves' hyperthyroidism and ophthalmopathy. RNA transcripts were the template for amplifying TCR beta CDR3 regions. The HTBI primer set drove a first-round RT-PCR of the TCR CDR3. Each CDR3 protein is one row after TCRdb ran MiXCR on the multiplex PCR reads. The top ten clones hold 7.5% to 9% of a sample with around 450,000 distinct CDR3 sequences, about a sixth of them seen once. The sequencing input was blood. The receptors here all came from a woman aged 18-29 years with Graves' hyperthyroidism.

Many counts were recorded for this clonotype. The V and J genes are TRBV6-1 and TRBJ1-4; D unclear. CDR3 length equals 17 residues. Looked up from germline, CDR1 is MNHNS and CDR2 is SASEGT. The ends were cut back, 5 bases at V and 8 bases at J, with 24 bases in the middle. CDR3 protein: CASSYAPMRGLAEKLFF. CDR3 sequence (DNA): TGTGCCAGCAGTTATGCCCCAATGCGGGGTCTAGCGGAAAAACTGTTTTTT.

This clonotype was picked up many times. The rearrangement joins TRBV5-1 to TRBJ1-1, with 7 bases lining up with TRBD1. This CDR3 region has 13 residues. Losses at the gene ends were 2 bases for V and 4 bases for J; bases not matched to a gene: 2. Germline CDR1 and CDR2: SGHRS and YFSETQ. CDR3 in amino acids: CASSFTGVTEAFF. The CDR3 nucleotides read TGCGCCAGCAGCTTCACAGGGGTCACTGAAGCTTTCTTT.

The J gene is TRBJ1-2, the V gene TRBV7-9, with D hard to call. Trimming took off 1 base at V and 8 bases at J, with 8 bases between the two ends. This CDR3 contains 12 residues. The V gene's germline CDR1 is SEHNR and CDR2 FQNEAQ (reference sequence). This CDR3 is CASSLGEQGYTF. The CDR3 nucleotides are TGTGCCAGCAGCTTAGGCGAGCAGGGCTACACCTTC. Looking up the rest from reference TRBV7-9 and TRBJ1-2 gives the full variable domain: DTGVSQNPRHKITKRGQNVTFRCDPISEHNRLYWYRQTLGQGPEFLTYFQNEAQLEKSRLLSDRFSAERPKGSFSTLEIQRTEQGDSAMYLCASSLGEQGYTFGSGTRLTVV.